The 27 T cell receptor beta chains listed next were all sequenced from one sample in a study of blood T cell dynamics during melanoma immunotherapy. Assay: immunoSEQ multiplex PCR; the TCRdb copy retains only in-frame clones and omits some. This sample yields under 11,000 clones, of which roughly 89% are seen a single time; less than 25% belongs to the top ten. Stated time point: week 3, after first cycle of checkpoint inhibitor. Specimen: blood, collected from a patient treated with checkpoint blockade. Source of these receptors: a human donor with melanoma.

The chain joins TRBV7-9 to TRBJ2-5, with D unresolved. The V gene lost 7 bases and the J gene lost 4 bases, with 13 bases spanning the gap. CDR3 length equals 13 residues. Germline CDR1 reads SEHNR; CDR2 reads FQNEAQ (reference sequence). CDR3 residues: CASTPNLRETQYF. The DNA for the CDR3 is TGTGCCAGCACCCCAAATTTGCGAGAGACCCAGTACTTC.

This clone was counted only a few times. The CDR3 loop reads CASSTAGQGGMANYGYTF. The CDR3 nucleotides are TGTGCCAGTAGTACAGCCGGACAGGGGGGTATGGCTAACTATGGCTACACCTTC. This sequence joins TRBV19 and TRBJ1-2; 10 bases align to TRBD1. Per germline, CDR1 LNHDA and CDR2 SQIVND (reference sequence). V dropped 4 bases and J dropped 0; count of bases not matched to a gene: 11. The CDR3 has 18 residues.

The chain couples TRBV2 to TRBJ1-1, with 7 nucleotides matching TRBD1. V gave up 0 bases and J gave up 11 bases; unmatched junction bases: 9. Germline CDR1 reads SNHLY; CDR2 reads FYNNEI. This CDR3 region has 14 residues. The CDR3 nucleotides are TGTGCCAGCAGTGAAGCGCAGGCAGGGGGTCGGGCTTTCTTT. It codes for CASSEAQAGGRAFF. Full variable domain (missing parts from reference TRBV2 and TRBJ1-1): EPEVTQTPSHQVTQMGQEVILRCVPISNHLYFYWYRQILGQKVEFLVSFYNNEISEKSEIFDDQFSVERPDGSNFTLKIRSTKLEDSAMYFCASSEAQAGGRAFFGQGTRLTVV.

CDR3 coding DNA: TGTGCCAGCAGTCCGGGACAAAACCCCTACGAGCAGTACTTC. Its translation is CASSPGQNPYEQYF. The genes are TRBV27 and TRBJ2-7; the D gene is possibly TRBD1 (6 bases). The V end lost 5 bases, the J end lost 2 bases, and 13 bases lay between the germline ends. Looked up from germline, CDR1 is MNHEY and CDR2 is SMNVEV (reference sequence). This CDR3 contains 14 residues.

The chain joins TRBV18 to TRBJ2-2; 7 bases match TRBD1. The junction had 9 bases not matched to a gene; V was cut back by 3 bases and J by 5 bases. From germline, CDR1 is KGHSH and CDR2 LQKENI. The CDR3 loop spans 16 amino acids. CDR3 sequence: CASSPPGQETTGELFF. In DNA form, the CDR3 reads TGTGCCAGCTCACCCCCAGGACAGGAGACGACCGGGGAGCTGTTTTTT.

V and J are TRBV6-1 and TRBJ1-5; possibly TRBD1 for D (5 bases). The CDR3 is 15 amino acids. V was clipped by 6 bases and J by 4 bases, with 16 bases between them. CDR1 is MNHNS and CDR2 is SASEGT in the germline V gene. Here the CDR3 DNA reads TGTGCCAGCAGCCTCCTGGGGGGGGGAAATCAGCCCCAGCATTTT. Translating gives CASSLLGGGNQPQHF.

The J gene is TRBJ1-2, the V gene TRBV6-1, with D possibly TRBD1 on 5 matching bases. CDR1 and CDR2 (germline): MNHNS, SASEGT. Trimming took 6 bases from V and 2 from J, leaving 13 bases between them. The length of the CDR3 is 14 residues. Written as DNA, the CDR3 is TGTGCCAGCAGCGGGGCAGGTACCAACTATGGCTACACCTTC. It translates to CASSGAGTNYGYTF.

This chain connects TRBV9 to TRBJ1-1; D gene ambiguous. Germline-derived CDR1 and CDR2 are SGDLS and YYNGEE. The CDR3 extends over 16 amino acids. Trimming took 3 bases from V and 0 from J, leaving 15 bases between them. The CDR3 region has the DNA TGTGCCAGCAGCGCCGCTGGGGTTGGGATGAACACTGAAGCTTTCTTT. The encoded protein is CASSAAGVGMNTEAFF.

The chain employs TRBV6-5 and TRBJ2-2; 7 bases map to TRBD2. CDR1 and CDR2 from the germline V gene are MNHEY and SVGAGI. This CDR3 region has 15 residues. Trimming took 7 bases from V and 4 from J; bases not matched to a gene: 9. The CDR3 nucleotides are TGTGCCAGCATGGTCGCGGGAGCGGGCACCGGGGAGCTGTTTTTT. Amino acids: CASMVAGAGTGELFF.

The V and J genes are TRBV7-3 and TRBJ2-7, with D unclear. Germline values: CDR1 SGHTA, CDR2 FQGTGA. The CDR3 consists of 14 residues. Trimming pared 3 bases from V and 4 bases from J, leaving 13 bases between. CDR3 nucleotide sequence: TGTGCCAGCAGCTTGGTCGGAGTACAATACGAGCAGTACTTC. Translation: CASSLVGVQYEQYF.

The V call is TRBV28, the J call TRBJ2-7; D gene uncertain. CDR3 size: 14 residues. Looked up from germline, CDR1 is MDHEN and CDR2 is SYDVKM. Trimming stripped 7 bases from V and 3 bases from J, with 16 bases between. CDR3: CASTPWANVYEQYF. For the CDR3, the DNA is TGTGCCAGCACCCCCTGGGCAAACGTCTACGAGCAGTACTTC.

In this sample, this clone turned up once. The junction and the germline gene differ at one end; a read error may be behind it. The V gene is TRBV7-7, the J gene TRBJ2-5; D possibly uses TRBD1 or TRBD2 (5 bases each). This CDR3 is built from 15 residues. CDR1 SSHAT and CDR2 FNYEAQ come from the germline V gene (reference sequence). As DNA, the CDR3 is TGTGCTAGCAGCTCTAGAAGTGGGGGTCGGGAGACCCAGTACTTC. This codes for CASSSRSGGRETQYF.

Worth noting for this clone: A junction end diverges from the germline sequence, so it may reflect a read error. In DNA, the CDR3 is TGTGCCTGGACCAGGCGGGGGGGTTTT. Encoded protein: CAWTRRGGF. The chain links TRBV30 to TRBJ1-5; possible D gene TRBD1, 5 bases. The CDR3 consists of 9 residues. Germline V gives CDR1 GTSNPN, CDR2 SVGIG (reference sequence). Full variable domain (outside the CDR3, taken from reference TRBV30 and TRBJ1-5): SQTIHQWPATLVQPVGSPLSLECTVEGTSNPNLYWYRQAAGRGLQLLFYSVGIGQISSEVPQNLSASRPQDRQFILSSKKLLLSDSGFYLCAWTRRGGFGDGTRLSIL.

The CDR3 here is CASSKGRDRPNYGYTF. DNA for the CDR3: TGTGCCAGCAGCAAAGGGAGGGACAGGCCTAACTATGGCTACACCTTC. V gene TRBV21-1 combines with J gene TRBJ1-2; the table assigns TRBD1, which was not confirmed against the DNA. TRBV21-1 has pseudogene status. This CDR3 has 16 residues.

V usage is TRBV15 and J usage is TRBJ2-7, with 7 bases that match TRBD2. The CDR3 has 13 amino acids. Losses at the gene ends were 4 bases for V and 5 bases for J; bases not matched to a gene: 5. Germline V gene sequence: CDR1 LNHNV, CDR2 YYDKDF (reference sequence). The DNA of the CDR3 is TGTGCCACCAGCAAGGGGCGGGAGAACGAGCAGTACTTC. Its protein product is CATSKGRENEQYF.

This sequence joins TRBV6-5 and TRBJ2-7, with D possibly called TRBD1 or TRBD2 (5 bases each). Germline V gene lookup returns CDR1 MNHEY and CDR2 SVGAGI. Deletions cut 2 bases from V and 6 bases from J, with 17 bases between. The CDR3 covers 15 residues. In DNA form, the CDR3 reads TGTGCCAGCAGTTACGGGCCCGGGGCCCTCGGCGAGCAGTACTTC. It specifies CASSYGPGALGEQYF.

Written as DNA, the CDR3 is TGTGCCAGCAGCCGACAGACTAGCGGGCGGGGGGAGACCCAGTACTTC. This gives the protein CASSRQTSGRGETQYF. The V and J genes are TRBV5-4 and TRBJ2-5; TRBD2 aligns across 10 bases. The V segment lost 4 bases and the J segment 5 bases; nucleotides outside the gene matches: 11. Per the germline V gene, CDR1 is SGHNT and CDR2 is YYREEE (reference sequence). CDR3 length: 16 residues.

V usage is TRBV2 and J usage is TRBJ2-2; the D gene is possibly TRBD1 (6 bases). The V end was cut by 6 bases, the J end by 13 bases, with 18 bases between. The length of the CDR3 is 13 residues. Germline V gives CDR1 SNHLY, CDR2 FYNNEI. The CDR3 DNA is TGTGCCAGCAGGGGGTGGCAGGCCAGGGGGCTGTTTTTT. As protein: CASRGWQARGLFF.

The chain links TRBV18 to TRBJ2-1; D unresolved. Germline V gene data show CDR1 as KGHSH and CDR2 as LQKENI. Trimming left V 3 bases short and J 6 bases short, with 12 bases between. The CDR3 extends over 14 amino acids. Here the CDR3 reads CASSPPGRLNEQFF. The CDR3 DNA follows: TGTGCCAGCTCACCCCCGGGTCGGCTCAATGAGCAGTTCTTC. Full variable domain (rest looked up from reference TRBV18 and TRBJ2-1): NAGVMQNPRHLVRRRGQEARLRCSPMKGHSHVYWYRQLPEEGLKFMVYLQKENIIDESGMPKERFSAEFPKEGPSILRIQQVVRGDSAAYFCASSPPGRLNEQFFGPGTRLTVL.

This rearrangement joins TRBV27 to TRBJ2-1; 7 bases are a match to TRBD1. CDR3 length equals 13 residues. Per germline, CDR1 MNHEY and CDR2 SMNVEV (reference sequence). J was trimmed by 8 bases and V by 8 bases; bases with no gene match: 9. The CDR3 reads CASGRQGGHEQFF. Here the CDR3 DNA reads TGTGCCAGCGGGAGACAGGGTGGGCATGAGCAGTTCTTC.

J is TRBJ2-4 and V is TRBV27; no definite D call. The CDR3 is made up of 12 amino acids. V was trimmed by 1 base and J by 8 bases, leaving 6 bases between them. CDR1 MNHEY and CDR2 SMNVEV come from the germline V gene (reference sequence). CDR3 in amino acids: CASSLLGDIQYF. CDR3 bases: TGTGCCAGCAGTTTATTAGGAGACATTCAGTACTTC.

The rearrangement joins TRBV28 to TRBJ1-2, with D unclear. The CDR3 runs to 14 residues. V was clipped by 7 bases and J by 2 bases, with 14 bases between them. In germline, CDR1 is MDHEN, CDR2 SYDVKM. CDR3 nucleotides: TGTGCCAGCACACCGGGCCTCGAGAACTATGGCTACACCTTC. This gives the protein CASTPGLENYGYTF.

V is TRBV29-1 and J is TRBJ2-5, with D perhaps TRBD1 (5 bases). The CDR3 is made up of 13 amino acids. V shed 3 bases and J shed 1 base, with 9 bases lying between them. Germline V lookup: CDR1 SQVTM, CDR2 ANQGSEA. This CDR3 is CSVEGPRQETQYF. The CDR3 coding sequence is TGCAGCGTTGAGGGGCCCCGCCAAGAGACCCAGTACTTC.

This rearrangement joins TRBV4-2 to TRBJ2-2, with 9 bases aligning to TRBD2. Germline-derived CDR1 and CDR2 are LGHNA and YNFKEQ. After removal of 0 bases from V and 6 bases from J, the junction contained 5 bases not matched to a gene. The CDR3 is made up of 16 amino acids. DNA of the CDR3: TGTGCCAGCAGCCAAGATCCGGCGGGAGGGGCCGGGGAGCTGTTTTTT. Residues: CASSQDPAGGAGELFF.

The chain uses TRBV14 and TRBJ1-2; tentative D call: TRBD1 (6 bases). The CDR3 is 13 amino acids. Trimming took off 4 bases at V and 6 bases at J, with 12 bases between the two ends. CDR1 SGHDN and CDR2 FVKESK come from the germline V gene. Here the CDR3 reads CASSRTDSDGYTF. The DNA of the CDR3 is TGTGCCAGCAGCCGGACAGACAGCGATGGCTACACCTTC.

The chain has TRBV5-1 and TRBJ2-6; 8 bases match TRBD2. V gave up 4 bases and J gave up 4 bases; unmatched junction bases: 10. Germline CDR1 is SGHRS and CDR2 is YFSETQ. The CDR3 totals 17 residues. CDR3 sequence (DNA): TGCGCCAGCAGCCCCCGGGGGGGCTTTCTCGGGGCCAACGTCCTGACTTTC. Protein product: CASSPRGGFLGANVLTF.

This clone was detected once. The V call is TRBV4-3, the J call TRBJ2-3; D call uncertain. The germline V gene has CDR1 LGHNA and CDR2 YSLEER. The V end was cut by 3 bases, the J end by 0 bases, with 10 bases between. The CDR3 is 15 residues long. CDR3 DNA: TGCGCCAGCAGCCAGCAACAGACTAGCACAGATACGCAGTATTTT. It is translated as CASSQQQTSTDTQYF.